The entry that follows covers one T cell receptor (beta chain) sequence. This clonotype was counted many times. It has no known antigen specificity. The input lacks base qualities; no much larger clone sits a single base away. The CDR3, cysteine through phenylalanine, is 18 amino acids long. Of the read, only the CDR3 DNA is kept; its 54 bases are in frame from base 1. CDR1 LGHNA and CDR2 YSLEER were looked up in the germline V gene. Deletion took 0 bases off V and 0 bases off J, with a span of 15 bases between the germline ends. This specimen comes from a study of CD8 T cells in ankylosing spondylitis (TCRdb year 2017). Background on the whole study: The study set out to find disease-linked TCR variants by profiling T cell receptor beta repertoires in ankylosing spondylitis patients and healthy donors. In total, the full study cohort was made up of roughly 110 healthy donors and approximately 27 ankylosing spondylitis patients. Peripheral blood was sampled, and synovial fluid was additionally collected from ankylosing spondylitis patients. Overall study outcomes, separate from this receptor: According to the report, matched synovial fluid samples from ankylosing spondylitis patients were significantly enriched for the disease-linked clones. A CD8+ phenotype was shown by the disease-linked clones, which were found at relatively low frequencies in peripheral blood. Some motif variants had previously been reported in the synovial fluid and blood of reactive arthritis patients, which suggests shared mechanisms of disease initiation. A TCR beta motif of several highly homologous amino acid variants appeared characteristic of blood from ankylosing spondylitis patients.

The sequencer was an Illumina HiSeq 2500. Quantitative 5'-RACE with molecular barcodes was used to prepare TCR beta libraries. On the authors' methods: To identify disease-linked TCR variants, a new computational method was used, one built on a probabilistic model of VDJ rearrangement. The raw public reads went through TCRdb reprocessing: fastp at Q25, MiXCR clone calling, in-frame beta chains kept. Every CDR3 protein is listed once, alongside the most common genes and DNA of its rows. The V and J calls and clone size are TCRdb's, not the authors'. The sample table holds 250,000 to 400,000 distinct CDR3 sequences, of which 9.5% to 13% were seen once. The ten largest clones capture roughly 9.2% of the sample.

This receptor was identified in a female donor with ankylosing spondylitis or in good health (not recorded which). The sequence joins TRBV4-3 to TRBJ1-5; tentative D gene TRBD1, with 5 bases matching. Sequences were obtained from blood, either unsorted or a sorted T cell fraction (not recorded which). The nucleotides are TGCGCCAGCAGCCAAGATCCTCAATACGGGACTAGCAATCAGCCCCAGCATTTT. Its protein reads: CASSQDPQYGTSNQPQHF.